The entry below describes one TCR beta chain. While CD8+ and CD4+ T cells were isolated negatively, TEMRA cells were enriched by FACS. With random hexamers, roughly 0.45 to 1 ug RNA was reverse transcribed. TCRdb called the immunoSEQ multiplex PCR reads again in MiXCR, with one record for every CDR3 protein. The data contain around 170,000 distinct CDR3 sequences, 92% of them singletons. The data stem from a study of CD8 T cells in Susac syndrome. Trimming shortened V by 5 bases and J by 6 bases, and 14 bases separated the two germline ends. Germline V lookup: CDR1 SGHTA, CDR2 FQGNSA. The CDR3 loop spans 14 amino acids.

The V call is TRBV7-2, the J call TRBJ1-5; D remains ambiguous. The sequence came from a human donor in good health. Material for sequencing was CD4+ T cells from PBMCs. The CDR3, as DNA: TGTGCCAGCAGCCCCTTCCCTGGGGTTCAGCCCCAGCATTTT. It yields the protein CASSPFPGVQPQHF.